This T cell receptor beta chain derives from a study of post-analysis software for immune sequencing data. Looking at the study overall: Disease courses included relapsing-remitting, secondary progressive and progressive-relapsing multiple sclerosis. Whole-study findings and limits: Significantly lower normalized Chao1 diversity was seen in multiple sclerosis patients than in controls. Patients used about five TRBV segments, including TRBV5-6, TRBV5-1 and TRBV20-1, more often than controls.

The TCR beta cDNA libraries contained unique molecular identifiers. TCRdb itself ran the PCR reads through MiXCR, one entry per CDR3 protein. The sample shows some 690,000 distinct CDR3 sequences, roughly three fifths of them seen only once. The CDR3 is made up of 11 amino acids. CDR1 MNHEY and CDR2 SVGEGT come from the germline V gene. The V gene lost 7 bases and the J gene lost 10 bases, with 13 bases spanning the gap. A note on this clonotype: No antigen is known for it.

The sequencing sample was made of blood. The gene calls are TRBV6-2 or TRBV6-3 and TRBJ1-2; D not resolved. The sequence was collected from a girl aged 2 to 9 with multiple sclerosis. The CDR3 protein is CASTPGSVYTF. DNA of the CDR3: TGTGCCAGCACCCCGGGTAGCGTCTACACCTTC.